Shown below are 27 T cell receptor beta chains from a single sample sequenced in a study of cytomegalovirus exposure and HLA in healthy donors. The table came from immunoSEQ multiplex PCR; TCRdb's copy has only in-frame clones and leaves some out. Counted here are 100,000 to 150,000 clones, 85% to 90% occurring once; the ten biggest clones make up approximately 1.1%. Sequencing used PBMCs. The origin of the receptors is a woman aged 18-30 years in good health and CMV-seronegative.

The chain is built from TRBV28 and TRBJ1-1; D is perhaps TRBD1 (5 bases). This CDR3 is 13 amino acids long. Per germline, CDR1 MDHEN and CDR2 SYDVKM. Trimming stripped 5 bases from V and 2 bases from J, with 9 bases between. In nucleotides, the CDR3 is TGTGCCAGCAGTATCAGGGAAAACACTGAAGCTTTCTTT. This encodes CASSIRENTEAFF.

CDR3 nucleotide sequence: TGCGCCAGCAGCTTAGAGACACTGCGATACAATGAGCAGTTCTTC. It codes for CASSLETLRYNEQFF. The chain carries TRBV5-1 and TRBJ2-1; D call uncertain. This CDR3 is 15 amino acids long. The V end was cut by 2 bases, the J end by 4 bases, with 13 bases between. Per the germline V gene, CDR1 is SGHRS and CDR2 is YFSETQ.

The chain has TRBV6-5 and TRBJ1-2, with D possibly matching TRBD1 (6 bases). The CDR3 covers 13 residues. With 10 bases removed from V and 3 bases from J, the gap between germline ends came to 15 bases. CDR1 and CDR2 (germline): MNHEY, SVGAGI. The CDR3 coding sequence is TGTGCCACCTCCCCAGGGGTACACTATGGCTACACCTTC. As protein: CATSPGVHYGYTF.

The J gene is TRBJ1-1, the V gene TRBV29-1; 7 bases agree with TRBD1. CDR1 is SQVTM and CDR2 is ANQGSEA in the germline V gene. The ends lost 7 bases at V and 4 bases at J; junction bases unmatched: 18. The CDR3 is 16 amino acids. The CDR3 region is CSAPDAEGGWGTEAFF. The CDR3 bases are TGCAGCGCTCCAGACGCCGAAGGGGGCTGGGGCACTGAAGCTTTCTTT.

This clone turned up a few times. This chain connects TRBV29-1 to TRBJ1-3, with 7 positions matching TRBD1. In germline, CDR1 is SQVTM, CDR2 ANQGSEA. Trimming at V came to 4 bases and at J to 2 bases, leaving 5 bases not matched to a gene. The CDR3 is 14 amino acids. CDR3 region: CSVGVRGTGNTIYF. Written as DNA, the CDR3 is TGCAGCGTTGGAGTCAGGGGGACTGGAAACACCATATATTTT.

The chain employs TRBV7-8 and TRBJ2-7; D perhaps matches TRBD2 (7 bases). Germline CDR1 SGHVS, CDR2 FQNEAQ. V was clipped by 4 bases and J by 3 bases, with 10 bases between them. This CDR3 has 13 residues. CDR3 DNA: TGTGCCAGCAGCTCGGGGGGCTACTACGAGCAGTACGTC. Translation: CASSSGGYYEQYV.

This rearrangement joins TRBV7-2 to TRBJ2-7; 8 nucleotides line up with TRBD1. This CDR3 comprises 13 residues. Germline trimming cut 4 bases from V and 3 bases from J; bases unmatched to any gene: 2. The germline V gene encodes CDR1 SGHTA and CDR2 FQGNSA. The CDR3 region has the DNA TGTGCCAGCAGCTGGGGACAGGTCTACGAGCAGTACTTC. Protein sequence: CASSWGQVYEQYF.

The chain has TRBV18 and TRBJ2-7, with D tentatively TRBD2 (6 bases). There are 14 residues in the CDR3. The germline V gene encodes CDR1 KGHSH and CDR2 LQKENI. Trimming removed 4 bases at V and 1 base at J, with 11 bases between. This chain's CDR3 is CASSRDGLSYEQYF. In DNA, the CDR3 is TGTGCCAGCTCACGCGACGGACTATCCTACGAGCAGTACTTC.

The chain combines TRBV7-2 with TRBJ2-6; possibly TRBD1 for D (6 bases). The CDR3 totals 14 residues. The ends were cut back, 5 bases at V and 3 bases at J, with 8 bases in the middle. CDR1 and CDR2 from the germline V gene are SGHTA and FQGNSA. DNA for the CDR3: TGTGCCAGCAGCAGGGGGTATGGGGCCAACGTCCTGACTTTC. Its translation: CASSRGYGANVLTF. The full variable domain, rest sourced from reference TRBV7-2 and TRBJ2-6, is GAGVSQSPSNKVTEKGKDVELRCDPISGHTALYWYRQSLGQGLEFLIYFQGNSAPDKSGLPSDRFSAERTGGSVSTLTIQRTQQEDSAVYLCASSRGYGANVLTFGAGSRLTVL.

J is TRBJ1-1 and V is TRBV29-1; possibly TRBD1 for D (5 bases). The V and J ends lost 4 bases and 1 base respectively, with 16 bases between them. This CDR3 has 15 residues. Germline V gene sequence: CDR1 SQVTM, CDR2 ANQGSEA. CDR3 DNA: TGCAGCGTTGTTGGGTTTGTGACAGCGAACACTGAAGCTTTCTTT. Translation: CSVVGFVTANTEAFF.

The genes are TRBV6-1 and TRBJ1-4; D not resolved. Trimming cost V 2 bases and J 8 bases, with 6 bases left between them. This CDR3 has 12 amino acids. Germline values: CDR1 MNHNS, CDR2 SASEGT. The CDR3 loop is CASSEQKEKLFF. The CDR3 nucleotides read TGTGCCAGCAGTGAACAGAAGGAAAAACTGTTTTTT.

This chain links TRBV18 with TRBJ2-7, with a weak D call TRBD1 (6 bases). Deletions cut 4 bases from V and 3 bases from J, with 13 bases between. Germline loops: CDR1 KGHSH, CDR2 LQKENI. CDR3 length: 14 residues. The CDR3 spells CASSLTGGHYEQYV. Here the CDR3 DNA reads TGTGCCAGCTCACTGACAGGCGGACACTACGAGCAGTACGTC.

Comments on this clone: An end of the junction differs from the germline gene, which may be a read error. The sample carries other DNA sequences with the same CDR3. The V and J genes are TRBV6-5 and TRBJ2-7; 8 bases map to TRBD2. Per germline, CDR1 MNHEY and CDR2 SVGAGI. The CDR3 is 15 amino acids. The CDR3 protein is CASSYSGGRTYEQYF. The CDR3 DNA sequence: TGTGCCAGCAGTTACTCTGGCGGGAGGACCTACGAGCAGTATTTC.

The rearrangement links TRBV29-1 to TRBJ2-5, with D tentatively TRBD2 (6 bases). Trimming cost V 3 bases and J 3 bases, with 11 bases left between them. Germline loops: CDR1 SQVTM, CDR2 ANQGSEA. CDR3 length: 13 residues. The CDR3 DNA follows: TGCAGCGTTGAGGTCGGGGGAAAAGAGACCCAGTACTTC. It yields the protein CSVEVGGKETQYF.

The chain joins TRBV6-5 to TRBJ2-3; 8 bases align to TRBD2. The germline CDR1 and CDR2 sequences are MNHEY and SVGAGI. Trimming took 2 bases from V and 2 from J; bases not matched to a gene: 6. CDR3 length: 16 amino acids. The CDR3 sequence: CASSYGLAGLTDTQYF. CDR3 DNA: TGTGCCAGCAGTTACGGCCTAGCGGGCCTCACAGATACGCAGTATTTT.

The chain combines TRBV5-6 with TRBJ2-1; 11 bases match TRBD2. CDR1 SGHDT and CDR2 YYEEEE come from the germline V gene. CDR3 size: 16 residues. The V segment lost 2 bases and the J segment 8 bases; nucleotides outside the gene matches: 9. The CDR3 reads CASSFPRLAGRDEQFF. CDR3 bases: TGTGCCAGCAGCTTCCCTCGACTAGCGGGGAGGGATGAGCAGTTCTTC. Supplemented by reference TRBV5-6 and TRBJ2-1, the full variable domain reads DAGVTQSPTHLIKTRGQQVTLRCSPKSGHDTVSWYQQALGQGPQFIFQYYEEEERQRGNFPDRFSGHQFPNYSSELNVNALLLGDSALYLCASSFPRLAGRDEQFFGPGTRLTVL.

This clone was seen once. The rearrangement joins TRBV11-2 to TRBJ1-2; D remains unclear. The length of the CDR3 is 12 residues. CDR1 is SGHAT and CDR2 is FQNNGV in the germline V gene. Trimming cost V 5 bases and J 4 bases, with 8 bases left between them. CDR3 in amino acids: CASSVNIYGYTF. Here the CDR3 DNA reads TGTGCCAGCAGCGTAAACATCTATGGCTACACCTTC.

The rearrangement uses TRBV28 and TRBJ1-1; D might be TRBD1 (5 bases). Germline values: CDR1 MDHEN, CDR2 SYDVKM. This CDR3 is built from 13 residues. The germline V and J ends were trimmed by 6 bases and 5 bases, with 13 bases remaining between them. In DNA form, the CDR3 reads TGTGCCAGCAGGTGGGGGGGAGGAACTGAAGCTTTCTTT. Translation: CASRWGGGTEAFF.

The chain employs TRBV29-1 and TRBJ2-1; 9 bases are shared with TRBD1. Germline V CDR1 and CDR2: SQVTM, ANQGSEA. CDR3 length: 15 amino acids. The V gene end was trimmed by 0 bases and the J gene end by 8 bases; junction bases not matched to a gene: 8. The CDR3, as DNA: TGCAGCGTTGAAGATACGGGACAGGGAGAGGATGAGCAGTTCTTC. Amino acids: CSVEDTGQGEDEQFF.

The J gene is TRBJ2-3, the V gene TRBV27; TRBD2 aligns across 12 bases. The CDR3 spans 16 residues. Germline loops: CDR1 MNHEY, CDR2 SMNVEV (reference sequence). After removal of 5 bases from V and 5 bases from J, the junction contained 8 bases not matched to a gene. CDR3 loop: CASSPLAGGPGDTQYF. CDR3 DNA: TGTGCCAGCAGTCCGCTAGCGGGGGGGCCGGGAGATACGCAGTATTTT.

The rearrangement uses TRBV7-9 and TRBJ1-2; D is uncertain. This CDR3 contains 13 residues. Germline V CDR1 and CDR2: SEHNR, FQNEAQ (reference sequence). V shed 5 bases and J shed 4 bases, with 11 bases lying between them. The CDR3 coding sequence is TGTGCCAGCAGCCCCGGGGAGTTCTATGGCTACACCTTC. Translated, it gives CASSPGEFYGYTF.

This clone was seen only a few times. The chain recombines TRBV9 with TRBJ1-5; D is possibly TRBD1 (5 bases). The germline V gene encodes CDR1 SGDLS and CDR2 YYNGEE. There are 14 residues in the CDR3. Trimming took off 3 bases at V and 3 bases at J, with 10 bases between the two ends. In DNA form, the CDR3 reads TGTGCCAGCAGCGAAACAGGTACCAATCAGCCCCAGCATTTT. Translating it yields CASSETGTNQPQHF.

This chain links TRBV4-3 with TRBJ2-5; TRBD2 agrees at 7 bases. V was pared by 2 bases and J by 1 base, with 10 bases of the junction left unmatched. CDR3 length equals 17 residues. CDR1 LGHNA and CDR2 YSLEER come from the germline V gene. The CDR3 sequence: CASSQSLAGDVQETQYF. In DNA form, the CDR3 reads TGCGCCAGCAGCCAATCCCTGGCGGGAGATGTCCAAGAGACCCAGTACTTC.

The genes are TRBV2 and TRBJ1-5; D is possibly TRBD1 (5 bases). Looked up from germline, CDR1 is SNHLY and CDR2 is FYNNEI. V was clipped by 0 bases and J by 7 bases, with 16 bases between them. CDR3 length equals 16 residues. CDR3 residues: CASSEAWGVRWQPQHF. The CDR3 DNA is TGTGCCAGCAGTGAAGCGTGGGGGGTCCGGTGGCAGCCCCAGCATTTT. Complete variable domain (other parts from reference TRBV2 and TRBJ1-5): EPEVTQTPSHQVTQMGQEVILRCVPISNHLYFYWYRQILGQKVEFLVSFYNNEISEKSEIFDDQFSVERPDGSNFTLKIRSTKLEDSAMYFCASSEAWGVRWQPQHFGDGTRLSIL.

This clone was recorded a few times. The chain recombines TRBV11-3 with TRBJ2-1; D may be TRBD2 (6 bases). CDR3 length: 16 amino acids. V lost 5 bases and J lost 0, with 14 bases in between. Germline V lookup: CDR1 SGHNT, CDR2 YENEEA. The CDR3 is CASSPAGLNSYNEQFF. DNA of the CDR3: TGTGCCAGCAGCCCCGCGGGGCTGAACTCCTACAATGAGCAGTTCTTC.

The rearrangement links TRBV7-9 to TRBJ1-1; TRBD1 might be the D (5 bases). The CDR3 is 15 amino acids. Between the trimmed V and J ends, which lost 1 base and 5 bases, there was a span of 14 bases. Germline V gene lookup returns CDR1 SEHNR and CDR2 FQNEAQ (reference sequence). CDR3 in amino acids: CASSLGEPGWTEAFF. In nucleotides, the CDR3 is TGTGCCAGCAGCTTAGGGGAACCAGGGTGGACTGAAGCTTTCTTT.

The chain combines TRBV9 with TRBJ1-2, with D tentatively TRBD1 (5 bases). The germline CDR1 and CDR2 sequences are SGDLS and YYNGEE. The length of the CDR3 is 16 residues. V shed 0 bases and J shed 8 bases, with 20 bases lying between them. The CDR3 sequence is CASSVDMGGSGRGYTF. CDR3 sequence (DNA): TGTGCCAGCAGCGTAGACATGGGGGGGAGTGGACGAGGCTACACCTTC.